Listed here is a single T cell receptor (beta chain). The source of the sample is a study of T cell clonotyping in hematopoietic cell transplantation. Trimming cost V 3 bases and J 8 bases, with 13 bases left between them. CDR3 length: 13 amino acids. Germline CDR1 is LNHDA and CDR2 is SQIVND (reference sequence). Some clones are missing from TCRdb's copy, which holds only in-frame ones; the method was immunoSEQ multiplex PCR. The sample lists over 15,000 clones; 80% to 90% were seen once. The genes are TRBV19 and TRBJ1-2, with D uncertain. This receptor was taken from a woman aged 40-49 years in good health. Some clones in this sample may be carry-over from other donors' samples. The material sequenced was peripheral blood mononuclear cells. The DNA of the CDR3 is TGTGCCAGTAGTATGCTAAGGGATGGAGGCTACACCTTC. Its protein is CASSMLRDGGYTF.